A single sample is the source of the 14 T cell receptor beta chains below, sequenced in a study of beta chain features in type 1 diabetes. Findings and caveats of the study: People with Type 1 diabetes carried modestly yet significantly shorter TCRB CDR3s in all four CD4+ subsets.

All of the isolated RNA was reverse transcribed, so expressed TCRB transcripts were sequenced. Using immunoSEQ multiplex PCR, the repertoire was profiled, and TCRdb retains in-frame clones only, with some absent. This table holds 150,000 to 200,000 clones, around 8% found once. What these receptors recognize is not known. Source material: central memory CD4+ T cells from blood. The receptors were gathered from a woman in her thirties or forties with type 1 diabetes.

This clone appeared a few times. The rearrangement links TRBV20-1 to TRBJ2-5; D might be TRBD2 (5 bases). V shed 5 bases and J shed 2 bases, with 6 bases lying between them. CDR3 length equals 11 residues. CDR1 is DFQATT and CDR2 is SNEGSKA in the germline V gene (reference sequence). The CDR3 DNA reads TGCAGTGCTCGGACTCAAGAGACCCAGTACTTC. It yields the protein CSARTQETQYF.

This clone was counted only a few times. The CDR3 DNA reads TGTGCCACCAGCAGAGATAAGCGGAGACAGGGGAACAATGAGCAGTTCTTC. The encoded protein is CATSRDKRRQGNNEQFF. The chain joins TRBV15 to TRBJ2-1; 8 bases are shared with TRBD1. V gave up 0 bases and J gave up 5 bases; unmatched junction bases: 9. Germline-derived CDR1 and CDR2 are LNHNV and YYDKDF (reference sequence). This CDR3 comprises 17 residues.

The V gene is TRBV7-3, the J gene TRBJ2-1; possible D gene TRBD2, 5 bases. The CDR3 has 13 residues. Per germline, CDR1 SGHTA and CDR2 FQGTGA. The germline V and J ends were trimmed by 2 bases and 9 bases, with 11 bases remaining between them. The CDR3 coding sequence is TGTGCCAGCAGCTTAGGCGGGCAAGGTGAGCAGTTCTTC. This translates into CASSLGGQGEQFF.

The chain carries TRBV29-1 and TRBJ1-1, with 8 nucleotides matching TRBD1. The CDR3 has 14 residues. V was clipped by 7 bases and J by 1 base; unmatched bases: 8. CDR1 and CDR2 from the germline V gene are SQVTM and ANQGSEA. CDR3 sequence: CSAGQGWRNTEAFF. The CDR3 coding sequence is TGCAGCGCCGGACAGGGTTGGAGGAACACTGAAGCTTTCTTT.

The chain's CDR3 is CASSWYPWEPNTEAFF. CDR3 nucleotide sequence: TGTGCCAGCAGTTGGTACCCTTGGGAGCCGAACACTGAAGCTTTCTTT. The chain carries TRBV27 and TRBJ1-1; no definite D call. This CDR3 contains 16 residues. The germline V gene encodes CDR1 MNHEY and CDR2 SMNVEV (reference sequence). Trimming stripped 4 bases from V and 1 base from J, with 16 bases between.

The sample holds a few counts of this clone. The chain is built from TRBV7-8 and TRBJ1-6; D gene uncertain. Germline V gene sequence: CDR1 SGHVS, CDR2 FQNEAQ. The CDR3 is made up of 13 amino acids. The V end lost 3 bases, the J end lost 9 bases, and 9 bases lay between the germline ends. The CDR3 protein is CASSFGSASPLHF. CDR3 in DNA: TGTGCCAGCAGCTTCGGAAGCGCTTCACCCCTCCACTTT.

CDR3 sequence: CASNGYGGSYNEQFF. The DNA of the CDR3 is TGTGCCAGCAACGGCTACGGCGGCTCCTACAATGAGCAGTTCTTC. The rearrangement links TRBV9 to TRBJ2-1; D is uncertain. The V end lost 6 bases, the J end lost 0 bases, and 13 bases lay between the germline ends. From germline, CDR1 is SGDLS and CDR2 YYNGEE. CDR3 length equals 15 residues.

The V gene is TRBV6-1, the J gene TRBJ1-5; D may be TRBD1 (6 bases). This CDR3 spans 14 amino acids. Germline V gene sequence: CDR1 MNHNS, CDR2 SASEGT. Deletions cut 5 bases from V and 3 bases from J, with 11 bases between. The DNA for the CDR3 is TGTGCCAGCAGTCCGACAGGCATCAATCAGCCCCAGCATTTT. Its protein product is CASSPTGINQPQHF.

CDR3 residues: CASSNPPSGNEQFF. The CDR3 DNA is TGTGCCAGCAGCAATCCCCCCTCGGGTAATGAGCAGTTCTTC. The chain recombines TRBV7-3 with TRBJ2-1; no reliable D call. V was clipped by 5 bases and J by 7 bases, with 15 bases between them. This CDR3 is built from 14 residues. Germline V lookup: CDR1 SGHTA, CDR2 FQGTGA. Full variable domain (outside the CDR3, taken from reference TRBV7-3 and TRBJ2-1): GAGVSQTPSNKVTEKGKYVELRCDPISGHTALYWYRQSLGQGPEFLIYFQGTGAADDSGLPNDRFFAVRPEGSVSTLKIQRTERGDSAVYLCASSNPPSGNEQFFGPGTRLTVL.

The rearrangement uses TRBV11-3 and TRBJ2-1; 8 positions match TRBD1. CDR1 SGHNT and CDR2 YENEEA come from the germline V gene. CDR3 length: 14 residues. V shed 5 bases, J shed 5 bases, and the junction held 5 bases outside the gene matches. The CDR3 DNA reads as TGTGCCAGCAGCCCGCAGGGGGCGGACAATGAGCAGTTCTTC. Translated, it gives CASSPQGADNEQFF.

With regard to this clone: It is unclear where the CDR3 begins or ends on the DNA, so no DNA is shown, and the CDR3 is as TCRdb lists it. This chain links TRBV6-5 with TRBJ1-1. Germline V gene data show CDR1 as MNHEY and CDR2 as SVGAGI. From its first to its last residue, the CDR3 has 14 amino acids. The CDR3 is CASSSSTGRTEAFF.

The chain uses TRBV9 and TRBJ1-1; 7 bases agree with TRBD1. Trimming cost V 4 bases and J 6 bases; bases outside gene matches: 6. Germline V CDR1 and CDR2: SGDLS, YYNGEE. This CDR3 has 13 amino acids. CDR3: CASSKDQGAEAFF. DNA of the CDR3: TGTGCCAGCAGCAAGGATCAGGGGGCTGAAGCTTTCTTT.

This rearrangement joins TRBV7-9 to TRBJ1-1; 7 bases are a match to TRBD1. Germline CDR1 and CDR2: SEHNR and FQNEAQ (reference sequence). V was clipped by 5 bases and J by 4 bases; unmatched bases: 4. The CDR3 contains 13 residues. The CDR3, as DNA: TGTGCCAGCAGCGCCCGGGACAGCACTGAAGCTTTCTTT. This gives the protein CASSARDSTEAFF.

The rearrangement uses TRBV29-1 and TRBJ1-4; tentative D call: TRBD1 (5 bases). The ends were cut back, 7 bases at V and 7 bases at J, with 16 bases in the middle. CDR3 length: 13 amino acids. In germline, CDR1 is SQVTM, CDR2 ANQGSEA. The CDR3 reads CSAYIGAIEKLFF. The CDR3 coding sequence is TGCAGCGCCTATATTGGGGCGATTGAAAAACTGTTTTTT. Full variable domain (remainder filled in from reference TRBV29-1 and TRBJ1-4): SAVISQKPSRDICQRGTSLTIQCQVDSQVTMMFWYRQQPGQSLTLIATANQGSEATYESGFVIDKFPISRPNLTFSTLTVSNMSPEDSSIYLCSAYIGAIEKLFFGSGTQLSVL.